The TCR beta chain described here comes from a study of blood T cells in healthy people across ages. Combining a sample-barcoded 5' primer with a J-beta primer mix, a second PCR ran for roughly 7 to 12 cycles. TCRdb processed the 5' RACE reads anew with MiXCR; each CDR3 protein has one entry. The sample shows almost 1 million distinct CDR3 sequences, roughly 51% of them seen only once. Germline values: CDR1 MDHEN, CDR2 SYDVKM. The CDR3 consists of 15 residues. V was clipped by 5 bases and J by 5 bases, with 18 bases between them. This chain links TRBV28 with TRBJ2-5; D is undetermined. The source is an older woman in good health. The sequenced sample consisted of blood. CDR3 protein: CASSPRGLAGETQYF. CDR3 sequence (DNA): TGTGCCAGCAGTCCCCGTGGCCTCGCTGGGGAGACCCAGTACTTC.